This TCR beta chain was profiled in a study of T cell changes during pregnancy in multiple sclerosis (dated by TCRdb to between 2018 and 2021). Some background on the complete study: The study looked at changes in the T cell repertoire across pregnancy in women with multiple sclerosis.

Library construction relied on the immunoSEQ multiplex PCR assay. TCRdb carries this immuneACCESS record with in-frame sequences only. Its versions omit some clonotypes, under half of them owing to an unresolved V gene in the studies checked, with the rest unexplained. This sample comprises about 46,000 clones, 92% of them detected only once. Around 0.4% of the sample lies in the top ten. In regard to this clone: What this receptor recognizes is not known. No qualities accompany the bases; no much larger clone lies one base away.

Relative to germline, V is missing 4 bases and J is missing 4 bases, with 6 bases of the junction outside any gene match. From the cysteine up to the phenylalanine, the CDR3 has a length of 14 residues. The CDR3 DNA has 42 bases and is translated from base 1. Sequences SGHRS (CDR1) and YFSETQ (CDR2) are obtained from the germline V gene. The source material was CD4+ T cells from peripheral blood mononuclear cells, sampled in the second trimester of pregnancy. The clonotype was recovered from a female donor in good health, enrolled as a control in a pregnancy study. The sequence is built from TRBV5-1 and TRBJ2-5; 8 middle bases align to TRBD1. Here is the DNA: TGCGCCAGCAGCCTCCGGACAGGGACAGAGACCCAGTACTTC. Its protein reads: CASSLRTGTETQYF.